The sequence of this T cell receptor (beta chain) was determined in a study of regulatory T cells in long-lasting Graves disease (dated by TCRdb to the early 2020s). As for the study more broadly: In the newly diagnosed Graves' disease group, patients had been taking antithyroid drugs for less than 3 months. Persistent Graves' disease patients were compared with newly diagnosed Graves' disease patients by peripheral blood TCR sequencing and RNA sequencing. The study was conducted in China and was registered as a clinical trial. A total of 35 or so samples were covered by TCR sequencing, comprising around 13 persistent and some 20 newly diagnosed Graves' disease patients.

This clonotype was picked up many times. Its antigen target is currently unknown. It has no much larger one-base neighbor in the sample; base qualities were not kept. Preparation of the library involved multiplex PCR. Sequenced on an Illumina HiSeq 4000. iRepertoire HTBI primers and Arm-PCR amplification of CDR3 regions were used to construct TCR beta libraries. Before sequencing, the PCR products underwent gel purification. Per the authors' processing: Gene usage analysis of CDR3 amino acid clonotypes used the approximately 62 TRBV and 12 to 15 TRBJ segments found across samples. COPE and FqMerger were used to merge the filtered high-quality paired reads into contigs. Contigs were aligned with BLAST to IMGT TRBV, TRBD and TRBJ reference genes, and CDR3 was defined per IMGT. Any clonotype with a frequency above 0.1% was counted as a highly expanded clone. Repertoire diversity was measured by Shannon entropy, and V-J evenness by the Gini coefficient. A clonotype found in more than one individual was treated as public. TCRdb handled the public reads itself, with Q25 trimming in fastp and clone calling in MiXCR, and kept productive beta chains. Merged by CDR3 protein, the rows form single entries marked with the most common genes and DNA. TCRdb, rather than the study authors, made the V and J calls. Recorded for this sample are about 380,000 distinct CDR3 sequences; around 15% of them occurred a single time. The ten largest make up approximately 22% of the sample.

The germline V gene supplies CDR1 SNHLY and CDR2 FYNNEI. V gives up 7 bases and J gives up 7 bases, and the segment between their germline ends measures 14 bases. The CDR3 runs 14 residues from the cysteine to the phenylalanine. Here the CDR3 DNA is all that survives: 42 bases in frame from base 1. On the study overall, not on this receptor specifically: The study examined only peripheral blood because the primary lesion, thyroid tissue, could not be accessed. Compared with newly diagnosed patients, patients with persistent Graves' disease had lower TCR Shannon entropy and fewer highly expanded clones, which suggests clonal expansion. Sequencing and analysis were limited to the TCR beta chain. Persistent disease showed preferential use of TRBV28, TRBJ1-2 and TRBJ2-5, whereas newly diagnosed disease favored TRBV20-1 and TRBJ2-1. Patients with persistent disease shared more public clonotypes (approximately 2,500) than newly diagnosed patients did (about 970). The authors acknowledged the small sample size as a limitation that may reduce accuracy.

The meaning of the sample's time point label: newly diagnosed GD, antithyroid drugs for less than 3 months. For both TCR sequencing and RNA sequencing, RNA was extracted from PBMCs in TRIzol. The diagnosis of Graves' disease was made according to American Thyroid Association guidelines. Recruitment of patients was carried out at an endocrinology department in Xi'an, China. From each patient, approximately 9 milliliters of peripheral blood was collected into an EDTA anticoagulant tube. PBMCs were isolated by Ficoll Paque Plus density gradient separation without further T cell sorting. An Agilent 2100 Bioanalyzer and agarose gel were used to check RNA quality, and a NanoDrop 2000 was used to measure RNA concentration.

This receptor was obtained from a female donor with Graves disease. The source was peripheral blood mononuclear cells (PBMCs), collected at new diagnosis, from a patient treated with antithyroid drugs. This sequence uses TRBV2 and TRBJ1-6, with the D gene not confidently named. The CDR3 is CASMRTGINSPLHF. The DNA sequence is TGTGCCAGCATGAGGACGGGAATAAATTCACCCCTCCACTTT.